This TCR beta chain was profiled in a study of T cell changes during pregnancy in multiple sclerosis. The CDR3 length is 20 residues. Sequencing used immunoSEQ multiplex PCR; TCRdb keeps in-frame clones, though not all of them. Of some 80,000 clones in the sample, 94% are singletons; the top ten hold roughly 0.13%. This sample comprised CD4+ T cells from peripheral blood mononuclear cells, obtained after pregnancy. This chain connects TRBV21-1 to TRBJ2-5; the table's D call TRBD2 went unverified against the DNA. TRBV21-1 is shown as a pseudogene. This sequence was found in a female donor with multiple sclerosis, enrolled in a pregnancy study. CDR3 region: CASSTGGEGPGSGRAWTQYF. DNA for the CDR3: TGTGCCAGCAGCACGGGGGGGGAAGGGCCGGGAAGCGGGAGGGCATGGACCCAGTACTTC.